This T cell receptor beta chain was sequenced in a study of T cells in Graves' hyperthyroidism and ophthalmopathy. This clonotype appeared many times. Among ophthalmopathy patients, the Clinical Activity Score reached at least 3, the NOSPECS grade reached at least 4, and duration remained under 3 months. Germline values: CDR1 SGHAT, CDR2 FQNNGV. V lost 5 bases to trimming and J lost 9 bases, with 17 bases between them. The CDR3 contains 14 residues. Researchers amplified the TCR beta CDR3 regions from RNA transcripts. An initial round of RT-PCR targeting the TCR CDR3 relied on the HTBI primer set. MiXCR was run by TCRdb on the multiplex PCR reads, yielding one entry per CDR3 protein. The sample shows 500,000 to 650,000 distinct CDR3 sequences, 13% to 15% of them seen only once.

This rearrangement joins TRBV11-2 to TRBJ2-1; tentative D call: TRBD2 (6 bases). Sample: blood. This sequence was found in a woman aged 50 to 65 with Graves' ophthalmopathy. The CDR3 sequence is CASSPRDSPPEQFF. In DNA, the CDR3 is TGTGCCAGCAGCCCAAGGGACTCGCCGCCTGAGCAGTTCTTC.